Each of the 29 T cell receptor beta chains below was sequenced from the same sample in a study of T cells in Graves' hyperthyroidism and ophthalmopathy. RNA transcripts gave rise to amplified TCR beta CDR3 regions. Initially, a first-round RT-PCR of the TCR CDR3 employed the HTBI primer set. Using its own MiXCR run on the multiplex PCR reads, TCRdb lists one record per CDR3 protein. Of some 500,000 distinct CDR3 sequences detected, 13% to 15% appear once; the ten largest clones hold less than 20%. Sequencing used blood. These receptors originate from a woman under 30 with Graves' hyperthyroidism.

The V gene is TRBV6-4, the J gene TRBJ1-5, with a weak D call TRBD1 (5 bases). V was shortened by 6 bases and J by 0 bases, with 18 bases between the two germline ends. The germline CDR1 and CDR2 sequences are MRHNA and SNTAGT. The CDR3 covers 17 residues. This CDR3 is CASSRFRGTDSNQPQHF. The DNA for the CDR3 is TGTGCCAGCAGCCGGTTCCGCGGGACCGATAGCAATCAGCCCCAGCATTTT.

This clonotype was found many times. The chain is built from TRBV18 and TRBJ2-7; no definite D call. The CDR3 loop spans 14 amino acids. The germline gives CDR1 KGHSH, CDR2 LQKENI. V was cut by 0 bases and J by 5 bases, with 11 bases left in between. The CDR3 DNA reads as TGTGCCAGCTCACCACCGGGGTCGGGCCACGAGCAGTACTTC. Translating gives CASSPPGSGHEQYF.

This chain uses TRBV11-2 with TRBJ2-1; 14 nucleotides align to TRBD2. The CDR3 sequence is 18 residues long. V shed 5 bases and J 9 bases; nucleotides not matched to a gene: 15. Germline loops: CDR1 SGHAT, CDR2 FQNNGV. In nucleotides, the CDR3 is TGTGCCAGCAGCACGACAGCCCTGGGACTAGCGGGAGCGAGTGAGCAGTTCTTC. Translated: CASSTTALGLAGASEQFF.

The table lists this clonotype with many counts. V gene TRBV27 combines with J gene TRBJ2-3; maybe TRBD2 (6 bases). The CDR3 has 15 residues. CDR1 MNHEY and CDR2 SMNVEV come from the germline V gene (reference sequence). The germline V and J ends were trimmed by 6 bases and 2 bases, with 15 bases remaining between them. CDR3 nucleotide sequence: TGTGCCAGCAGCAACCGGGACTCTCACACAGATACGCAGTATTTT. Translated: CASSNRDSHTDTQYF.

This clonotype occurred many times. The CDR3 DNA reads as TGTGCCACCAGTGCCGGGACTGAAGCTTTCTTT. The encoded protein is CATSAGTEAFF. The J gene is TRBJ1-1, the V gene TRBV24-1; D gene unclear. V gave up 5 bases and J gave up 5 bases, with 5 bases separating them. Per the germline V gene, CDR1 is KGHDR and CDR2 is SFDVKD. CDR3 length: 11 residues.

This clonotype was recorded many times. The rearrangement uses TRBV12-3 or TRBV12-4 and TRBJ2-7, with TRBD2 identical over 9 bases. This CDR3 region has 19 residues. With V trimmed by 6 bases and J by 9 bases, 27 bases remained unmatched. The chain's CDR3 is CASSHSDSTAAGGPDAQYF. The DNA for the CDR3 is TGTGCCAGCAGCCACTCTGATTCCACAGCCGCGGGAGGGCCGGATGCGCAGTACTTC.

This clonotype was observed a few times. This chain uses TRBV7-8 with TRBJ2-2; D unclear. This CDR3 spans 13 amino acids. The V end was cut by 9 bases, the J end by 4 bases, with 12 bases between. Germline CDR1 reads SGHVS; CDR2 reads FQNEAQ. CDR3 amino acids: CASRMGITGELFF. CDR3 bases: TGTGCCAGTAGGATGGGTATCACCGGGGAGCTGTTTTTT.

This chain uses TRBV7-3 with TRBJ2-1; 11 positions match TRBD2. Germline trimming cut 0 bases from V and 7 bases from J; bases unmatched to any gene: 2. The germline V gene has CDR1 SGHTA and CDR2 FQGTGA. The CDR3 runs to 15 residues. This chain's CDR3 is CASSLTTSGINEQFF. The CDR3 bases are TGTGCCAGCAGCTTAACGACTAGCGGGATTAATGAGCAGTTCTTC.

The table lists this clonotype with many counts. This rearrangement joins TRBV2 to TRBJ2-7; possibly TRBD2 for D (6 bases). CDR3 length equals 15 residues. V was clipped by 8 bases and J by 1 base, with 18 bases between them. The V gene's germline CDR1 is SNHLY and CDR2 FYNNEI. CDR3 region: CASGGKASESYEQYF. In DNA form, the CDR3 reads TGTGCCAGCGGAGGTAAGGCTAGCGAATCCTACGAGCAGTACTTC.

The table lists this clonotype with many counts. J is TRBJ2-2 and V is TRBV27, with a tentative D call TRBD1 (5 bases). Deletions cut 0 bases from V and 3 bases from J, with 5 bases between. Germline V gene sequence: CDR1 MNHEY, CDR2 SMNVEV (reference sequence). The CDR3 has 14 residues. In DNA, the CDR3 is TGTGCCAGCAGTTTATCACAGGACACCGGGGAGCTGTTTTTT. Protein sequence: CASSLSQDTGELFF.

The chain uses TRBV19 and TRBJ2-3; TRBD1 might be the D (6 bases). The germline CDR1 and CDR2 sequences are LNHDA and SQIVND (reference sequence). Trimming removed 7 bases at V and 0 bases at J, with 11 bases between. This CDR3 has 14 amino acids. As DNA, the CDR3 is TGTGCCAGTAATTGGGGGCGGAGCACAGATACGCAGTATTTT. Encoded protein: CASNWGRSTDTQYF. Based on the CDR3 plus reference TRBV19 and TRBJ2-3, the full variable domain is DGGITQSPKYLFRKEGQNVTLSCEQNLNHDAMYWYRQDPGQGLRLIYYSQIVNDFQKGDIAEGYSVSREKKESFPLTVTSAQKNPTAFYLCASNWGRSTDTQYFGPGTRLTVL.

The CDR3 protein is CAWTQTGENYGYTF. For the CDR3, the DNA is TGTGCCTGGACCCAAACGGGGGAGAACTATGGCTACACCTTC. The V and J genes are TRBV30 and TRBJ1-2, with D possibly matching TRBD1 (5 bases). Deletions cut 4 bases from V and 2 bases from J, with 14 bases between. Germline-derived CDR1 and CDR2 are GTSNPN and SVGIG (reference sequence). This CDR3 is built from 14 residues.

This clonotype showed up many times. V and J are TRBV6-1 and TRBJ2-6; D is undetermined. The CDR3 covers 15 residues. Germline V CDR1 and CDR2: MNHNS, SASEGT. Trimming took off 7 bases at V and 1 base at J, with 11 bases between the two ends. CDR3 loop: CASTENQSGANVLTF. CDR3 in DNA: TGTGCCAGCACAGAGAACCAATCTGGGGCCAACGTCCTGACTTTC.

The rearrangement uses TRBV25-1 and TRBJ1-1; TRBD1 might be the D (6 bases). This CDR3 is 12 amino acids long. Deletions cut 7 bases from V and 1 base from J, with 7 bases between. Germline-derived CDR1 and CDR2 are MGHDK and SYGVNS. The CDR3 loop reads CASKGGNTEAFF. CDR3 DNA: TGTGCCAGCAAAGGGGGGAACACTGAAGCTTTCTTT.

The table lists this clonotype with many counts. The gene calls are TRBV19 and TRBJ2-1; 13 positions agree with TRBD2. Trimming removed 7 bases from V and 8 bases from J; junction bases left unmatched: 8. Germline V lookup: CDR1 LNHDA, CDR2 SQIVND (reference sequence). CDR3 length: 15 residues. CDR3 amino acids: CASIAGTSGMDEQFF. CDR3 in DNA: TGTGCCAGTATTGCCGGGACTAGCGGGATGGATGAGCAGTTCTTC.

This clonotype was found a few times. This rearrangement joins TRBV20-1 to TRBJ2-7; 16 bases line up with TRBD2. The CDR3 loop spans 20 amino acids. The V gene end was trimmed by 6 bases and the J gene end by 2 bases; junction bases not matched to a gene: 19. Germline V gene sequence: CDR1 DFQATT, CDR2 SNEGSKA (reference sequence). The CDR3 DNA reads TGCAGTGCCGCCGGGTTTAAGGGACTAGCGGGAGGGTCTTCCCCCTACGAGCAGTACGTC. It is translated as CSAAGFKGLAGGSSPYEQYV.

This clonotype was recorded a few times. The chain carries TRBV20-1 and TRBJ2-7, with TRBD2 as a possible D gene (5 bases). The CDR3 is made up of 11 amino acids. Germline CDR1 reads DFQATT; CDR2 reads SNEGSKA (reference sequence). The V and J ends lost 5 bases and 7 bases respectively, with 12 bases between them. The CDR3 DNA reads TGCAGTGCTCACCTCAGAGGGGAGCAGTACGTC. It yields the protein CSAHLRGEQYV.

The sample holds a few counts of this clonotype. V gene TRBV3-1 combines with J gene TRBJ2-3; TRBD2 is a possible D gene (5 bases). Trimming removed 4 bases from V and 4 bases from J, with 15 bases in between. There are 15 residues in the CDR3. Germline-derived CDR1 and CDR2 are LGHDT and YNNKEL (reference sequence). In DNA, the CDR3 is TGTGCCAGCAGCCCAGCCCCCGACGGGGCAGATACGCAGTATTTT. Its protein product is CASSPAPDGADTQYF.

As for this clonotype: Given the absence of the conserved phenylalanine or tryptophan at the CDR3 end, a read error is likely. The chain recombines TRBV9 with TRBJ2-1, with D perhaps TRBD1 or TRBD2 (7 bases each). The CDR3 consists of 15 residues. CDR1 is SGDLS and CDR2 is YYNGEE in the germline V gene. The germline V and J ends were trimmed by 0 bases and 5 bases, with 12 bases remaining between them. CDR3 in DNA: TGTGCCAGCAGCGTAGTGCAGGGGGGGGACAATGAGCAGTTCTTA. Amino acid sequence: CASSVVQGGDNEQFL.

This rearrangement joins TRBV7-8 to TRBJ1-1; D is uncertain. CDR1 is SGHVS, CDR2 FQNEAQ, per germline. V dropped 5 bases and J dropped 5 bases, with 15 bases sitting between them. This CDR3 is 14 amino acids long. The CDR3: CASSGPTPRTEAFF. CDR3 sequence (DNA): TGTGCCAGCAGCGGACCTACTCCAAGGACTGAAGCTTTCTTT. The whole variable domain, filled in from reference TRBV7-8 and TRBJ1-1, reads GAGVSQSPRYKVAKRGQDVALRCDPISGHVSLFWYQQALGQGPEFLTYFQNEAQLDKSGLPSDRFFAERPEGSVSTLKIQRTQQEDSAVYLCASSGPTPRTEAFFGQGTRLTVV.

This clonotype was counted only a few times. The chain couples TRBV20-1 to TRBJ2-5; D possibly uses TRBD1 or TRBD2 (6 bases each). V was cut by 5 bases and J by 9 bases, with 22 bases left in between. CDR1 is DFQATT, CDR2 SNEGSKA, per germline (reference sequence). This CDR3 region has 14 residues. The CDR3: CSAGKGGPKGSQYF. CDR3 nucleotide sequence: TGCAGTGCTGGAAAGGGGGGCCCCAAGGGGTCCCAGTACTTC.

This clonotype was picked up many times. The CDR3 DNA reads TGTGCCAGCAGCGTAGGAGCGGGAGGATCCGATACGCAGTATTTT. Its protein product is CASSVGAGGSDTQYF. The chain carries TRBV9 and TRBJ2-3; TRBD2 aligns across 9 bases. In germline, CDR1 is SGDLS, CDR2 YYNGEE. Trimming removed 0 bases from V and 6 bases from J; junction bases left unmatched: 5. There are 15 residues in the CDR3. Full variable domain (remainder filled in from reference TRBV9 and TRBJ2-3): DSGVTQTPKHLITATGQRVTLRCSPRSGDLSVYWYQQSLDQGLQFLIQYYNGEERAKGNILERFSAQQFPDLHSELNLSSLELGDSALYFCASSVGAGGSDTQYFGPGTRLTVL.

This clonotype has ten or more counts. The chain recombines TRBV6-1 with TRBJ1-3, with D possibly TRBD1 on 6 matching bases. The CDR3 runs 13 residues. V lost 5 bases and J lost 3, with 8 bases in between. Germline lookup yields CDR1 MNHNS and CDR2 SASEGT. CDR3 in DNA: TGTGCCAGCAGTACAGGGTATGGAAACACCATATATTTT. This encodes CASSTGYGNTIYF.

The table lists this clonotype with a few counts. This chain uses TRBV9 with TRBJ2-2; 7 bases match TRBD2. CDR1 SGDLS and CDR2 YYNGEE come from the germline V gene. The CDR3 has 16 amino acids. J was trimmed by 1 base and V by 4 bases; bases with no gene match: 7. The CDR3 DNA is TGTGCCAGCAGCCAGGGTCTAGCGGAGAACACCGGGGAGCTGTTTTTT. This encodes CASSQGLAENTGELFF. The variable domain in full, completed from reference TRBV9 and TRBJ2-2, reads DSGVTQTPKHLITATGQRVTLRCSPRSGDLSVYWYQQSLDQGLQFLIQYYNGEERAKGNILERFSAQQFPDLHSELNLSSLELGDSALYFCASSQGLAENTGELFFGEGSRLTVL.

This clonotype was counted ten times or more. The chain couples TRBV7-3 to TRBJ2-1; D possibly matches TRBD1 or TRBD2 (7 bases each). Trimming stripped 5 bases from V and 6 bases from J, with 17 bases between. This CDR3 contains 15 residues. Germline V lookup: CDR1 SGHTA, CDR2 FQGTGA. The CDR3 region is CASSPNQGGSNEQFF. CDR3 DNA sequence: TGTGCCAGCAGCCCCAACCAGGGGGGGAGCAATGAGCAGTTCTTC.

The chain employs TRBV5-1 and TRBJ1-1; D uncertain. V dropped 0 bases and J dropped 6 bases, with 27 bases sitting between them. This CDR3 is built from 19 residues. From germline, CDR1 is SGHRS and CDR2 YFSETQ. The CDR3 region has the DNA TGCGCCAGCAGCTTGGCCGGTTTTGACGGGCCTCGAGTGGTGGCTGAAGCTTTCTTT. It translates to CASSLAGFDGPRVVAEAFF.

This clonotype was observed at least ten times. V and J are TRBV25-1 and TRBJ1-1; TRBD1 might be the D (5 bases). The CDR3 spans 17 residues. V gave up 1 base and J gave up 5 bases, with 20 bases separating them. Germline lookup yields CDR1 MGHDK and CDR2 SYGVNS. Written as DNA, the CDR3 is TGTGCCAGCAGTGAATTTAACTATCGGGGGATTAGTACTGAAGCTTTCTTT. Encoded protein: CASSEFNYRGISTEAFF.

This clonotype was observed a few times. For the CDR3, the DNA is TGTGCCAGCAGCCAATCCGACTCAATACCTACTCAGCCCCAGCATTTT. It codes for CASSQSDSIPTQPQHF. V gene TRBV4-2 combines with J gene TRBJ1-5, with no clear D. Deletions cut 2 bases from V and 6 bases from J, with 17 bases between. The CDR3 spans 16 residues. Germline V gene sequence: CDR1 LGHNA, CDR2 YNFKEQ.

This clonotype was seen only a few times. The chain uses TRBV5-6 and TRBJ1-2; 9 positions match TRBD1. The CDR3 totals 15 residues. Germline CDR1 SGHDT, CDR2 YYEEEE. Unmatched junction bases numbered 8, after V lost 4 bases and J lost 4 bases. CDR3 residues: CASSGRDRAIYGYTF. CDR3 coding DNA: TGTGCCAGCAGCGGCCGGGACAGGGCAATCTATGGCTACACCTTC.